A selection of T cell receptor beta chains follows, all from one sample in a study of T cell responses to AZD1222 COVID-19 vaccine. The table came from immunoSEQ multiplex PCR; TCRdb's copy has only in-frame clones and leaves some out. The sample has 130,000 to 150,000 clones; approximately 90% are singletons. Sequenced material: peripheral blood, taken on day 0 of AZD1222 vaccination. The receptors were sampled from an adult in good health. The CDR3 runs from the conserved cysteine through the conserved F or W. D genes are given only for firm matches.

d_call: .
j_call: TRBJ2-7
v_call: TRBV9
cdr3_aa: CASSVGSDGYEQYF

d_call: .
j_call: TRBJ1-4
v_call: TRBV3-1/TRBV3-2
cdr3_aa: CASARSGASNEKLFF

d_call: TRBD2
j_call: TRBJ2-5
v_call: TRBV7-2
cdr3_aa: CASSGALAGGQETQYF

d_call: TRBD1
j_call: TRBJ1-3
v_call: TRBV27
cdr3_aa: CATRDSSGNTIYF

d_call: .
j_call: TRBJ2-5
v_call: TRBV7-2
cdr3_aa: CASSFSGGRETQYF

d_call: TRBD2
j_call: TRBJ2-1
v_call: TRBV28
cdr3_aa: CASSLSSGGAIDEQFF

d_call: TRBD1
j_call: TRBJ1-6
v_call: TRBV6-5
cdr3_aa: CASSRTTGGNSPLHF

d_call: TRBD1
j_call: TRBJ1-2
v_call: TRBV6-4
cdr3_aa: CASSMGQGASGYTF

d_call: .
j_call: TRBJ2-1
v_call: TRBV4-1
cdr3_aa: CASSQGRINDEQFF

d_call: .
j_call: TRBJ1-2
v_call: TRBV3-1/TRBV3-2
cdr3_aa: CAAGDGDYGYTF

d_call: TRBD1
j_call: TRBJ1-6
v_call: TRBV25-1
cdr3_aa: CASSDVSRGRSPLHF

d_call: .
j_call: TRBJ1-2
v_call: TRBV6-5
cdr3_aa: CASRSSTGDYGYTF

d_call: .
j_call: TRBJ2-2
v_call: TRBV30
cdr3_aa: CAWASRDTGELFF

d_call: TRBD1
j_call: TRBJ2-5
v_call: TRBV7-3
cdr3_aa: CASSLSSGQGETQYF

d_call: .
j_call: TRBJ1-6
v_call: TRBV6-5
cdr3_aa: CASSPTGDYSPLHF

d_call: TRBD1
j_call: TRBJ1-3
v_call: TRBV7-2
cdr3_aa: CASSIDRGTGNTIYF

d_call: .
j_call: TRBJ2-3
v_call: TRBV7-2
cdr3_aa: CASSWGGYTDTQYF

d_call: .
j_call: TRBJ2-7
v_call: TRBV10-2
cdr3_aa: CASSDPFPSDEQYF

d_call: TRBD2
j_call: TRBJ2-3
v_call: TRBV6-1
cdr3_aa: CASSESGGNRWTDTQYF

d_call: TRBD1
j_call: TRBJ1-1
v_call: TRBV28
cdr3_aa: CASRRGQIEAFF

d_call: .
j_call: TRBJ1-4
v_call: TRBV5-1
cdr3_aa: CASSLEGLGTNEKLFF

d_call: .
j_call: TRBJ1-4
v_call: TRBV5-6
cdr3_aa: CASSFQGYPDEKLFF

d_call: TRBD1
j_call: TRBJ1-2
v_call: TRBV18
cdr3_aa: CASSTGSRSYTF

d_call: TRBD2
j_call: TRBJ2-2
v_call: TRBV15
cdr3_aa: CATSSSGGASITGELFF

d_call: TRBD2
j_call: TRBJ2-5
v_call: TRBV4-2
cdr3_aa: CASSQGLAGAYQETQYF

d_call: .
j_call: TRBJ1-1
v_call: TRBV9
cdr3_aa: CASSASSGREAEAFF

d_call: .
j_call: TRBJ1-5
v_call: TRBV7-7
cdr3_aa: CASSLAVGQPQHF